This paragraph covers one T cell receptor (beta chain) sequence. The data stem from a study of blood T cell repertoires in COVID-19. Background on the study: The United States, Italy and Spain were the sources of the acute and convalescent COVID-19 samples. Sample material is recorded as cDNA or gDNA derived from T cells, B-cell-depleted T cells, or PBMCs.

As handled by the study authors: From reference gene primer amplification, estimates of nucleated cell counts were derived. Method: immunoSEQ multiplex PCR; TCRdb's copy keeps in-frame clones and lacks some. V, J and clone size reflect that table, while D and trimming were determined from the DNA. This table has tens of thousands of clones, over 75% appearing once. The CDR3 loop spans 16 amino acids. Germline V gene data show CDR1 as SQVTM and CDR2 as ANQGSEA. V lost 1 base to trimming and J lost 8 bases; unmatched junction nucleotides: 12. The chain has TRBV29-1 and TRBJ2-2; 8 bases are a match to TRBD2. Sequencing was performed on peripheral blood. The receptor's source is a human donor in a cohort sampled during active COVID-19. This CDR3 is CSVEGFGGGLEGELFF. In nucleotides, the CDR3 is TGCAGCGTTGAAGGCTTCGGTGGGGGACTAGAGGGGGAGCTGTTTTTT.